These 30 T cell receptor beta chains came from one sample sequenced in a study of T-cell memory formation after mild COVID-19. In TCRdb, the 5' RACE reads were re-called with MiXCR into one record per CDR3 protein. There are tens of thousands of distinct CDR3 sequences in the sample; more than 9.5% occur only once, and about 32% lies in the top ten. The specimen was PBMCs or a T cell subset sorted from them (not recorded which). These receptors all stem from a man between 18 and 29 years old who had mild COVID-19 (a few samples of this study predate the infection). Cell type and time point are not known.

This clonotype was detected many times. The chain uses TRBV6-2 or TRBV6-3 and TRBJ2-2; weak D call: TRBD2 (6 bases). Germline loops: CDR1 MNHEY, CDR2 SVGEGT. The CDR3 contains 15 residues. V was trimmed by 10 bases and J by 6 bases, leaving 21 bases between them. In nucleotides, the CDR3 is TGTGCCACCCGTTTCGGGGGTAGCGTAGCCGGGGAGCTGTTTTTT. Encoded protein: CATRFGGSVAGELFF.

With regard to this clonotype: A much larger clone sits a single nucleotide away, making a read error possible. This chain links TRBV11-2 with TRBJ2-3; D perhaps matches TRBD2 (6 bases). The CDR3 is 13 amino acids. Trimming left V 5 bases short and J 4 bases short, with 10 bases between. CDR1 is SGHAT, CDR2 FQNNGV, per germline. This CDR3 reads CASSVTGADTQYF. The CDR3 DNA is TGTGCCAGCAGCGTCACGGGGGCAGATACGCAGTATTTT.

This clonotype has more than one count but fewer than ten. The CDR3 protein is CASSFLFQPQHF. The CDR3 DNA sequence: TGTGCCAGCAGTTTCTTATTTCAGCCCCAGCATTTT. The genes are TRBV6-2 or TRBV6-3 and TRBJ1-5; no clear D. The V and J ends lost 4 bases and 6 bases respectively, with 7 bases between them. There are 12 residues in the CDR3. Germline assignment: CDR1 MNHEY and CDR2 SVGEGT.

This clonotype was observed many times. The chain is built from TRBV5-1 and TRBJ2-4; possibly TRBD2 for D (7 bases). Germline V gene lookup returns CDR1 SGHRS and CDR2 YFSETQ. V lost 4 bases and J 9 bases, leaving 29 bases between the germline ends. The CDR3 spans 18 residues. As DNA, the CDR3 is TGCGCCAGCAGCCAAGAGGCCTTGGCGGGCCGGAGGGGGGGCATTCAGTACTTC. The encoded protein is CASSQEALAGRRGGIQYF.

This clonotype has a count of ten or more. V usage is TRBV6-5 and J usage is TRBJ2-2; TRBD2 agrees at 7 bases. The CDR3 is 15 amino acids. J lost 2 bases, V lost 5 bases, and 5 bases had no gene match. CDR1 and CDR2 (germline): MNHEY, SVGAGI. CDR3: CASSPAGANTGELFF. The DNA of the CDR3 is TGTGCCAGCAGTCCCGCGGGAGCTAACACCGGGGAGCTGTTTTTT.

This clonotype occurred many times. The J gene is TRBJ2-3, the V gene TRBV4-3; D is unresolved. The CDR3 has 14 residues. The V gene lost 4 bases and the J gene lost 2 bases, with 10 bases spanning the gap. CDR1 is LGHNA and CDR2 is YSLEER in the germline V gene. The CDR3 spells CASSPGGDTDTQYF. The DNA for the CDR3 is TGCGCCAGCAGCCCCGGTGGGGACACAGATACGCAGTATTTT.

This clonotype was seen repeatedly, ten times or more. The CDR3: CASSTPRDRGGDTQYF. The CDR3 bases are TGTGCCAGTAGTACGCCCCGAGACAGGGGTGGAGATACGCAGTATTTT. The gene calls are TRBV19 and TRBJ2-3; 8 bases agree with TRBD1. CDR1 LNHDA and CDR2 SQIVND come from the germline V gene (reference sequence). V was clipped by 4 bases and J by 5 bases; unmatched bases: 11. The CDR3 totals 16 residues.

In its sample, this clonotype was seen many times. The genes are TRBV7-9 and TRBJ2-5, with D hard to call. Looked up from germline, CDR1 is SEHNR and CDR2 is FQNEAQ (reference sequence). This CDR3 comprises 12 residues. Trimming shortened V by 5 bases and J by 4 bases, and 8 bases separated the two germline ends. This CDR3 reads CASSPYTETQYF. The CDR3 DNA is TGTGCCAGCAGCCCATACACAGAGACCCAGTACTTC. Using reference TRBV7-9 and TRBJ2-5 for the parts outside the CDR3, the full variable domain is DTGVSQNPRHKITKRGQNVTFRCDPISEHNRLYWYRQTLGQGPEFLTYFQNEAQLEKSRLLSDRFSAERPKGSFSTLEIQRTEQGDSAMYLCASSPYTETQYFGPGTRLLVL.

The J gene is TRBJ2-7, the V gene TRBV24-1; either TRBD1 or TRBD2 may supply D (5 bases each). This CDR3 spans 11 amino acids. The V gene lost 12 bases and the J gene lost 3 bases, with 11 bases spanning the gap. Germline V gene sequence: CDR1 KGHDR, CDR2 SFDVKD. The CDR3 DNA follows: TGTGCCTTCACAGGAGGCTACGAGCAGTACTTC. This codes for CAFTGGYEQYF.

Ten or more counts support this clonotype. The genes are TRBV12-3 or TRBV12-4 and TRBJ2-2, with D tentatively TRBD1 (5 bases). The CDR3 covers 15 residues. V dropped 2 bases and J dropped 0 bases, with 7 bases sitting between them. DNA of the CDR3: TGTGCCAGCAGTTTACAGGGTACGAACACCGGGGAGCTGTTTTTT. Amino acid sequence: CASSLQGTNTGELFF.

This clonotype was detected ten times or more. The V gene is TRBV4-3, the J gene TRBJ1-2; no clear D gene. CDR1 and CDR2 (germline): LGHNA, YSLEER. The V and J ends lost 0 bases and 3 bases respectively, with 8 bases between them. CDR3 length equals 14 residues. In DNA form, the CDR3 reads TGCGCCAGCAGCCAAGAAGCGGGGTACTATGGCTACACCTTC. It translates to CASSQEAGYYGYTF.

This clonotype was counted ten times or more. The gene calls are TRBV5-4 and TRBJ2-3; maybe TRBD2 (6 bases). CDR3 length: 16 amino acids. V shed 0 bases and J shed 0 bases, with 11 bases lying between them. Germline lookup yields CDR1 SGHNT and CDR2 YYREEE (reference sequence). CDR3 protein: CASSLAGGGSTDTQYF. CDR3 bases: TGTGCCAGCAGCTTGGCCGGTGGGGGGAGCACAGATACGCAGTATTTT.

This clonotype was counted at least ten times. The CDR3 DNA follows: TGTGCCAGCAGCTTTACCGGGACAATTAATGAAAAACTGTTTTTT. It encodes CASSFTGTINEKLFF. The rearrangement uses TRBV11-2 and TRBJ1-4, with D maybe TRBD1 (6 bases). The germline V gene encodes CDR1 SGHAT and CDR2 FQNNGV. The CDR3 runs 15 residues. With 3 bases removed from V and 4 bases from J, the gap between germline ends came to 12 bases. Using reference TRBV11-2 and TRBJ1-4 for the parts outside the CDR3, the full variable domain is EAGVAQSPRYKIIEKRQSVAFWCNPISGHATLYWYQQILGQGPKLLIQFQNNGVVDDSQLPKDRFSAERLKGVDSTLKIQPAKLEDSAVYLCASSFTGTINEKLFFGSGTQLSVL.

At least ten counts were recorded for this clonotype. The chain has TRBV3-1 and TRBJ2-5, with 8 bases matching TRBD1. Per the germline V gene, CDR1 is LGHDT and CDR2 is YNNKEL (reference sequence). The junction had 6 bases not matched to a gene; V was cut back by 4 bases and J by 5 bases. The CDR3 runs 14 residues. As DNA, the CDR3 is TGTGCCAGCAGCCTGACAGGGGTGGAGGAGACCCAGTACTTC. Translated: CASSLTGVEETQYF.

In this sample, this clonotype turned up many times. This chain connects TRBV5-1 to TRBJ2-3; TRBD2 is a possible D gene (5 bases). The germline V gene encodes CDR1 SGHRS and CDR2 YFSETQ. Trimming took off 2 bases at V and 6 bases at J, with 16 bases between the two ends. The CDR3 runs 15 residues. The CDR3 protein is CASSFEGRRVDTQYF. The DNA of the CDR3 is TGCGCCAGCAGCTTTGAGGGAAGAAGGGTTGATACGCAGTATTTT.

The rearrangement joins TRBV12-3 or TRBV12-4 to TRBJ2-3; D remains unclear. The CDR3 consists of 16 residues. The V and J ends lost 3 bases and 0 bases respectively, with 13 bases between them. CDR3 protein: CASSLGISGSTDTQYF. In nucleotides, the CDR3 is TGTGCCAGCAGTTTGGGGATTTCGGGTAGCACAGATACGCAGTATTTT.

This clonotype was seen a single time. V and J are TRBV20-1 and TRBJ1-2; unclear D gene. V was cut by 6 bases and J by 8 bases, with 10 bases left in between. CDR1 DFQATT and CDR2 SNEGSKA come from the germline V gene (reference sequence). The CDR3 has 10 residues. The CDR3 bases are TGCAGTGCCCTTAGGACCGGCTACACCTTC. Translating gives CSALRTGYTF.

The rearrangement links TRBV24-1 to TRBJ2-3; 9 bases map to TRBD2. The CDR3 extends over 15 amino acids. CDR1 KGHDR and CDR2 SFDVKD come from the germline V gene. Trimming at V came to 2 bases and at J to 5 bases, leaving 4 bases not matched to a gene. CDR3 nucleotide sequence: TGTGCCACCAGTGATTCGGAGCGGGGGGTAGATACGCAGTATTTT. It translates to CATSDSERGVDTQYF.

In this sample, this clonotype turned up many times. This rearrangement joins TRBV5-8 to TRBJ2-1; maybe TRBD2 (5 bases). Germline CDR1 reads SGHTS; CDR2 reads YDEGEE. This CDR3 region has 15 residues. V gave up 4 bases and J gave up 0 bases, with 11 bases separating them. The CDR3 sequence is CASSRLGSSYNEQFF. The CDR3 DNA sequence: TGTGCCAGCAGCCGCCTAGGGAGCTCCTACAATGAGCAGTTCTTC.

This clonotype was detected ten times or more. This rearrangement joins TRBV5-1 to TRBJ2-3; unclear D gene. The CDR3 totals 15 residues. The germline CDR1 and CDR2 sequences are SGHRS and YFSETQ. V lost 5 bases and J 0 bases, leaving 13 bases between the germline ends. The CDR3 region has the DNA TGCGCCAGCAGACTAACCAGTGAAAGCACAGATACGCAGTATTTT. Translation: CASRLTSESTDTQYF.

The sample holds a few counts of this clonotype. V is TRBV5-1 and J is TRBJ2-3; D not certain. There are 14 residues in the CDR3. Trimming cost V 4 bases and J 4 bases, with 13 bases left between them. Germline loops: CDR1 SGHRS, CDR2 YFSETQ. CDR3 region: CASSQGPGADTQYF. The CDR3 nucleotides are TGCGCCAGCAGCCAAGGACCCGGCGCAGATACGCAGTATTTT.

In its sample, this clonotype was seen many times. The chain combines TRBV11-2 with TRBJ2-2, with D tentatively TRBD2 (5 bases). Looked up from germline, CDR1 is SGHAT and CDR2 is FQNNGV. The V end was cut by 5 bases, the J end by 4 bases, with 11 bases between. This CDR3 is built from 14 residues. The CDR3, as DNA: TGTGCCAGCAGCGTAGGACTGGTCACCGGGGAGCTGTTTTTT. Translated, it gives CASSVGLVTGELFF.

Ten or more counts support this clonotype. The chain couples TRBV5-1 to TRBJ2-5; 7 bases agree with TRBD1. Germline lookup yields CDR1 SGHRS and CDR2 YFSETQ. The CDR3 length is 15 residues. V was pared by 0 bases and J by 3 bases, with 5 bases of the junction left unmatched. The CDR3 region has the DNA TGCGCCAGCAGCTTGGCCGAGGGGGCAAAAGAGACCCAGTACTTC. As protein: CASSLAEGAKETQYF. The variable domain in full, with the rest retrieved from reference TRBV5-1 and TRBJ2-5, is KAGVTQTPRYLIKTRGQQVTLSCSPISGHRSVSWYQQTPGQGLQFLFEYFSETQRNKGNFPGRFSGRQFSNSRSEMNVSTLELGDSALYLCASSLAEGAKETQYFGPGTRLLVL.

This clonotype was counted ten times or more. The chain is built from TRBV14 and TRBJ2-1; 8 bases align to TRBD2. CDR3 length: 17 amino acids. The trim removed 6 bases at V and 5 bases at J, leaving 15 bases unmatched. Germline CDR1 SGHDN, CDR2 FVKESK. The CDR3 region has the DNA TGTGCCAGCAGTTACATCACGGGGGGGCGATACAACAATGAGCAGTTCTTC. Translated: CASSYITGGRYNNEQFF.

By sample share, this clonotype is medium-sized. V usage is TRBV4-1 and J usage is TRBJ2-4; tentatively, D is TRBD2 (5 bases). The CDR3 contains 16 residues. Trimming left V 10 bases short and J 1 base short, with 20 bases between. Per the germline V gene, CDR1 is MGHRA and CDR2 is YSYEKL. The CDR3 coding sequence is TGCGCCACCTCGGGTGCGGGCTTTCTGGCCAAAAACATTCAGTACTTC. Translation: CATSGAGFLAKNIQYF.

This clonotype was found many times. V and J are TRBV7-2 and TRBJ1-1; D unclear. This CDR3 spans 13 amino acids. Deletions cut 3 bases from V and 0 bases from J, with 5 bases between. Germline V gene sequence: CDR1 SGHTA, CDR2 FQGNSA. In DNA, the CDR3 is TGTGCCAGCAGCTTCCTCGTGAACACTGAAGCTTTCTTT. It encodes CASSFLVNTEAFF. Full variable domain (rest looked up from reference TRBV7-2 and TRBJ1-1): GAGVSQSPSNKVTEKGKDVELRCDPISGHTALYWYRQSLGQGLEFLIYFQGNSAPDKSGLPSDRFSAERTGGSVSTLTIQRTQQEDSAVYLCASSFLVNTEAFFGQGTRLTVV.

This clonotype was recorded at least ten times. The rearrangement joins TRBV7-3 to TRBJ2-1, with a possible D match to TRBD2 (6 bases). Per germline, CDR1 SGHTA and CDR2 FQGTGA. CDR3 length: 15 residues. V was clipped by 0 bases and J by 2 bases, with 8 bases between them. CDR3 sequence: CASSLTGGTYNEQFF. The CDR3 DNA is TGTGCCAGCAGCTTAACCGGGGGTACCTACAATGAGCAGTTCTTC.

This clonotype has ten or more counts. The chain links TRBV6-1 to TRBJ2-2; 11 bases agree with TRBD2. The V gene's germline CDR1 is MNHNS and CDR2 SASEGT. J was trimmed by 6 bases and V by 2 bases; bases with no gene match: 11. The CDR3 totals 18 residues. CDR3 sequence (DNA): TGTGCCAGCAGTGAAATAGCGGGGGGGCCGCGGTCGGCCGGGGAGCTGTTTTTT. Residues: CASSEIAGGPRSAGELFF.

The chain couples TRBV6-2 or TRBV6-3 to TRBJ1-2; D remains unclear. CDR3 length equals 13 residues. Germline CDR1 reads MNHEY; CDR2 reads SVGEGT. V lost 3 bases and J 8 bases, leaving 13 bases between the germline ends. CDR3 in DNA: TGTGCCAGCAGTTATCAGGAGGTCTGGGGCTACACCTTC. Encoded protein: CASSYQEVWGYTF.

This clonotype came up many times. V usage is TRBV3-1 and J usage is TRBJ2-7, with a tentative D call TRBD2 (5 bases). Germline V CDR1 and CDR2: LGHDT, YNNKEL (reference sequence). This CDR3 region has 14 residues. V lost 2 bases and J 7 bases, leaving 15 bases between the germline ends. The CDR3 bases are TGTGCCAGCAGCCAACTCAACGGGATGAGGGAGCAGTACTTC. Protein: CASSQLNGMREQYF.